This T cell receptor (beta chain) was documented in a study of blood T cell repertoires in COVID-19. Study as a whole: Samples representing acute and convalescent COVID-19 were sourced from the United States, Italy and Spain. T cells, B-cell-depleted T cells, or PBMCs provided the cDNA or gDNA that served as material.

Authors' data handling: From reference gene primer amplification, estimates of nucleated cell counts were derived. Repertoires were generated with immunoSEQ multiplex PCR, while TCRdb's copy carries only in-frame clones and drops some. The DNA gave D and trimming, while V, J and clone size come from that table. This sample yields about 310,000 clones, of which roughly nine tenths are seen a single time; approximately 2% belongs to the top ten. Germline V CDR1 and CDR2: SGHKS, YYEKEE (reference sequence). The junction had 2 bases not matched to a gene; V was cut back by 0 bases and J by 4 bases. The CDR3 covers 16 residues.

The receptor was derived from a man younger than 35 with active or convalescent COVID-19. The material sequenced was peripheral blood. This chain joins TRBV5-5 and TRBJ2-2; 11 nucleotides line up with TRBD2. Written as DNA, the CDR3 is TGTGCCAGCAGCTTGGGGACTAGCGGGCTCACCGGGGAGCTGTTTTTT. Translating gives CASSLGTSGLTGELFF.